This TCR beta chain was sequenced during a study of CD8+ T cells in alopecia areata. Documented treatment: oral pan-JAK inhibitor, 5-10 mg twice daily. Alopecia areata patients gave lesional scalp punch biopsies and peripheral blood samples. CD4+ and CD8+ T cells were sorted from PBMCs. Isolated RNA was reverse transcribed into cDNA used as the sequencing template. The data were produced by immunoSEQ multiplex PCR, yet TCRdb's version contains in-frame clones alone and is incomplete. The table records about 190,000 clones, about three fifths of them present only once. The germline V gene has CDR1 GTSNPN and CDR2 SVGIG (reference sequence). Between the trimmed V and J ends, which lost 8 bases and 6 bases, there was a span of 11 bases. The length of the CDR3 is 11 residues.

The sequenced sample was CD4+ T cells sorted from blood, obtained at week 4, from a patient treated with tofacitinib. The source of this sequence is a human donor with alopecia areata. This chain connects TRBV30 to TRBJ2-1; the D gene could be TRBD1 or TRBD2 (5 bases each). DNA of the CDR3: TGTGCCGGATGGGACGTCAATGAGCAGTTCTTC. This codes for CAGWDVNEQFF.